This TCR beta chain was retrieved from a study of CD8 T cells in Susac syndrome. The V segment lost 7 bases and the J segment 4 bases; nucleotides outside the gene matches: 11. The CDR3 spans 14 residues. Germline V lookup: CDR1 SQVTM, CDR2 ANQGSEA. Turning to this clonotype: The antigen remains unidentified.

Study-wide findings and caveats: As the study acknowledged, the number of individuals who were part of its TCR sequencing and HLA analysis was relatively small.

High-throughput TCR beta sequencing covered peripheral CD8+ and CD4+ T cells. Controls were healthy donors chosen to match patients in age and sex. Reverse transcription of about 0.45 to 1 ug RNA was performed with random hexamers. TCRdb reanalysed the immunoSEQ multiplex PCR reads using MiXCR and keeps one entry per CDR3 protein. The repertoire has around 200,000 distinct CDR3 sequences, roughly 95% of them found once; the top ten carry about 0.1%. J is TRBJ1-1 and V is TRBV29-1, with 8 nucleotides matching TRBD1. This TCR was sampled from a human donor in good health. Source material: CD4+ T cells from PBMCs. The CDR3 DNA is TGCAGCGCGACAAGGAGCGACAGGGGCACTGAAGCTTTCTTT. This codes for CSATRSDRGTEAFF.